Below, one T cell receptor (beta chain) is given with its context. The data derive from a study of cytomegalovirus exposure and HLA in healthy donors. About the study: In a previous analysis, some 110 million unique TCR beta sequences were found from roughly 180 million T cells.

The CDR3 has 13 residues. CDR1 is KGHSH, CDR2 LQKENI, per germline. V was trimmed by 5 bases and J by 8 bases, leaving 12 bases between them. Primers: 60 Vbeta forward and 13 Jbeta reverse. The data were produced by immunoSEQ multiplex PCR, yet TCRdb's version contains in-frame clones alone and is incomplete. The table counts some 83,000 clones; approximately 1.1% lies in the top ten. The chain combines TRBV18 with TRBJ1-4; D might be TRBD1 (5 bases). Input material: PBMCs. The receptor comes from a woman aged 30 to 39 in good health and CMV-seronegative. The CDR3: CASSSREGEKLFF. CDR3 DNA sequence: TGTGCCAGCTCATCCAGGGAAGGGGAAAAACTGTTTTTT.